Listed here are 5 T cell receptor beta chains from one sample, sequenced in a study of T cells in localized non-small cell lung cancer. Some clones are missing from TCRdb's copy, which holds only in-frame ones; the method was immunoSEQ multiplex PCR. Among about 59,000 clones, approximately 90% were seen once, and the ten largest hold less than 20%. The sample was peripheral blood, taken before any cancer treatment. These receptors originate from a man between 40 and 70 years old with stage I lung adenocarcinoma.

The rearrangement links TRBV6-1 to TRBJ2-7; D could derive from TRBD1 or TRBD2 (5 bases each). Between the trimmed V and J ends, which lost 6 bases and 4 bases, there was a span of 16 bases. There are 14 residues in the CDR3. CDR1 MNHNS and CDR2 SASEGT come from the germline V gene. This chain's CDR3 is CASRKSGTTYEQYF. In DNA form, the CDR3 reads TGTGCCAGCAGGAAGTCCGGGACCACATACGAGCAGTACTTC.

V gene TRBV7-9 combines with J gene TRBJ1-1; D unresolved. The ends were cut back, 5 bases at V and 5 bases at J, with 12 bases in the middle. CDR1 SEHNR and CDR2 FQNEAQ come from the germline V gene (reference sequence). The CDR3 is 13 residues long. CDR3 region: CASSAHGRTEAFF. Written as DNA, the CDR3 is TGTGCCAGCAGCGCCCACGGGCGGACTGAAGCTTTCTTT.

CDR3 coding DNA: TGCAGCGTTGCGCCCTCAGGGGAGCAGTACTTC. It translates to CSVAPSGEQYF. This chain links TRBV29-1 with TRBJ2-7, with D possibly being TRBD1 (5 bases). Germline lookup yields CDR1 SQVTM and CDR2 ANQGSEA. V shed 4 bases and J shed 7 bases, with 11 bases lying between them. The length of the CDR3 is 11 residues.

The chain's CDR3 is CASRIAGGSRDTQYF. The CDR3 DNA reads TGTGCCAGCAGAATAGCGGGAGGGTCTAGAGATACGCAGTATTTT. The V call is TRBV6-6, the J call TRBJ2-3; 11 positions agree with TRBD2. V gave up 6 bases and J gave up 5 bases; unmatched junction bases: 7. There are 15 residues in the CDR3. Germline V gene lookup returns CDR1 MNHNY and CDR2 SVGAGI (reference sequence).

This chain joins TRBV5-4 and TRBJ1-1; D gene ambiguous. The germline V gene encodes CDR1 SGHNT and CDR2 YYREEE (reference sequence). This CDR3 region has 15 residues. V was pared by 3 bases and J by 0 bases, with 12 bases between. CDR3 sequence reads: CASSSEGELNTEAFF. The CDR3, as DNA: TGTGCCAGCAGCTCCGAAGGAGAATTGAACACTGAAGCTTTCTTT.